These 26 T cell receptor beta chains came from one sample sequenced in a study of blood T cells in healthy people across ages. A second PCR, run for about 7 to 12 cycles, used a sample-barcoded 5' primer plus a J-beta primer mix. TCRdb redid the calling of the 5' RACE reads with MiXCR, one entry per CDR3 protein. This sample has under 2 million distinct CDR3 sequences, with roughly 32% found just once. The sample was blood. Source of these receptors: a woman aged 25 to 39 in good health.

This clonotype has a count of ten or more. The chain couples TRBV9 to TRBJ2-7, with 7 bases matching TRBD2. J lost 1 base, V lost 0 bases, and 4 bases had no gene match. The CDR3 spans 15 residues. CDR1 is SGDLS and CDR2 is YYNGEE in the germline V gene. The CDR3 sequence: CASSVGGGGSYEQYF. CDR3 bases: TGTGCCAGCAGCGTAGGAGGCGGGGGTTCCTACGAGCAGTACTTC. The whole variable domain, remainder taken from reference TRBV9 and TRBJ2-7, is DSGVTQTPKHLITATGQRVTLRCSPRSGDLSVYWYQQSLDQGLQFLIQYYNGEERAKGNILERFSAQQFPDLHSELNLSSLELGDSALYFCASSVGGGGSYEQYFGPGTRLTVT.

This clonotype was seen a few times. The chain is built from TRBV7-2 and TRBJ2-1, with D hard to call. Germline CDR1 SGHTA, CDR2 FQGNSA. This CDR3 spans 16 amino acids. V was cut by 1 base and J by 4 bases, with 14 bases left in between. DNA of the CDR3: TGTGCCAGCAGCTTAGTTAGCACGGCGGAGTACAATGAGCAGTTCTTC. Protein sequence: CASSLVSTAEYNEQFF.

This clonotype was counted between two and nine times. An end of the junction differs from the germline gene, which may be a read error. In DNA, the CDR3 is TGTGCTAGCAGCCGCCGTGACAGGGGACTATTGAACACTGAAGCTTTCTTT. Its protein product is CASSRRDRGLLNTEAFF. The chain carries TRBV7-6 and TRBJ1-1, with 8 nucleotides matching TRBD1. This CDR3 is built from 17 residues. Germline CDR1 reads SGHVS; CDR2 reads FNYEAQ.

This clonotype was counted at least ten times. The V call is TRBV7-9, the J call TRBJ1-5, with no clear D. CDR1 is SEHNR and CDR2 is FQNEAQ in the germline V gene (reference sequence). CDR3 length equals 12 residues. Trimming cost V 1 base and J 7 bases, with 5 bases left between them. The CDR3 coding sequence is TGTGCCAGCAGCTTAGGATCCCAGCCCCAGCATTTT. This gives the protein CASSLGSQPQHF.

V gene TRBV20-1 combines with J gene TRBJ1-2; 9 bases align to TRBD1. There are 15 residues in the CDR3. Germline V gene lookup returns CDR1 DFQATT and CDR2 SNEGSKA (reference sequence). Germline trimming cut 1 base from V and 5 bases from J; bases unmatched to any gene: 8. Here the CDR3 DNA reads TGCAGTGCTAGAGTGACAGGGGGACTTAAATATGGCTACACCTTC. Residues: CSARVTGGLKYGYTF.

This clonotype was counted between two and nine times. Sequence at one end of the junction differs from germline and may be a read error. J is TRBJ2-5 and V is TRBV2, with D perhaps matching TRBD2 (5 bases). There are 13 residues in the CDR3. Germline CDR1 SNHLY, CDR2 FYNNEI. The CDR3 DNA reads TGCGCCAGCAGTGGAGGTGTTGGGGAGACCCAGTACTTC. It encodes CASSGGVGETQYF.

This clonotype was observed a few times. A much larger clone lies one base from this, so it may be a read error. J is TRBJ2-7 and V is TRBV24-1, with 7 nucleotides matching TRBD1. The CDR3 extends over 16 amino acids. The germline CDR1 and CDR2 sequences are KGHDR and SFDVKD. Here the CDR3 reads CATSDLGTDYTYGQYF. CDR3 bases: TGTGCCACCAGTGATTTGGGGACAGATTATACCTACGGGCAGTACTTC.

This clonotype showed up just a few times. The chain couples TRBV5-1 to TRBJ1-2, with D perhaps TRBD1 (5 bases). There are 13 residues in the CDR3. Trimming removed 1 base from V and 7 bases from J, with 11 bases in between. Germline V gene lookup returns CDR1 SGHRS and CDR2 YFSETQ. CDR3 loop: CASSLYVGVGYTF. Here the CDR3 DNA reads TGCGCCAGCAGCTTGTATGTGGGGGTTGGCTACACCTTC.

J is TRBJ1-2 and V is TRBV2; 9 bases are shared with TRBD1. The CDR3 runs to 14 residues. Losses at the gene ends were 7 bases for V and 8 bases for J; bases not matched to a gene: 11. Per germline, CDR1 SNHLY and CDR2 FYNNEI. The CDR3 DNA is TGTGCCAGCACAACTAACAGGGGGCTGGGGGGCTACACCTTC. Protein product: CASTTNRGLGGYTF.

The chain links TRBV5-6 to TRBJ1-2; D perhaps matches TRBD1 (5 bases). V lost 1 base and J 8 bases, leaving 27 bases between the germline ends. In germline, CDR1 is SGHDT, CDR2 YYEEEE. This CDR3 has 18 amino acids. CDR3 DNA: TGTGCCAGCAGCTTGTGGGGGTCTTCAGGGATCCAGCCGGGGGGCTACACCTTC. It yields the protein CASSLWGSSGIQPGGYTF.

This chain connects TRBV29-1 to TRBJ2-1; D is possibly TRBD1 or TRBD2 (5 bases each). CDR1 is SQVTM, CDR2 ANQGSEA, per germline. CDR3 length: 18 amino acids. Trimming took 6 bases from V and 0 from J, leaving 24 bases between them. CDR3 residues: CSVRTPPGAPSSYNEQFF. The CDR3 coding sequence is TGCAGCGTCCGAACTCCCCCCGGGGCCCCGAGCTCCTACAATGAGCAGTTCTTC.

V gene TRBV28 combines with J gene TRBJ2-6; no clear D. Germline lookup yields CDR1 MDHEN and CDR2 SYDVKM. The CDR3 totals 16 residues. V was trimmed by 4 bases and J by 2 bases, leaving 12 bases between them. The CDR3 coding sequence is TGTGCCAGCAGTTCCCGAGACACGGCTGGGGCCAACGTCCTGACTTTC. Translated: CASSSRDTAGANVLTF.

This chain uses TRBV21-1 with TRBJ2-3; the DNA was not used to check the table's D call, TRBD1. TRBV21-1 is a known pseudogene. There are 19 residues in the CDR3. This chain's CDR3 is CASSKVPPEGAINTDTQYF. CDR3 bases: TGTGCCAGCAGCAAAGTACCTCCAGAAGGGGCCATAAACACAGATACGCAGTATTTT.

The chain joins TRBV4-1 to TRBJ2-7; 8 nucleotides match TRBD2. Germline trimming cut 1 base from V and 1 base from J; bases unmatched to any gene: 6. CDR1 and CDR2 (germline): MGHRA, YSYEKL. The length of the CDR3 is 16 residues. Here the CDR3 DNA reads TGCGCCAGCAGCCAAGTTTCGGGAGGGAGTTCCTACGAGCAGTACTTC. It is translated as CASSQVSGGSSYEQYF.

About this clonotype itself: An end of the junction does not agree with germline; a read error may underlie this. The chain joins TRBV7-2 to TRBJ2-7, with TRBD2 identical over 10 bases. This CDR3 has 16 amino acids. Germline CDR1 reads SGHTA; CDR2 reads FQGNSA. CDR3 in DNA: TGTGCCAGCAGCTGGGCTGAGCGGGGGGGATCCTGCGAGCAGTACTTC. Translating it yields CASSWAERGGSCEQYF.

A word on this clonotype: A junction end diverges from the germline sequence, so it may reflect a read error. The V call is TRBV20-1, the J call TRBJ2-5; TRBD2 might be the D (5 bases). This CDR3 region has 14 residues. CDR1 is DFQATT and CDR2 is SNEGSKA in the germline V gene (reference sequence). The CDR3 sequence is CGARSQLGRETQYF. CDR3 in DNA: TGCGGTGCTAGGAGCCAACTTGGGAGAGAGACCCAGTACTTC.

Here the CDR3 reads CASSYSPIYLAGEGNEQFF. For the CDR3, the DNA is TGTGCCAGCAGTTACTCGCCCATATACTTAGCGGGTGAAGGCAATGAGCAGTTCTTC. The chain carries TRBV6-5 and TRBJ2-1, with 7 nucleotides matching TRBD2. The V segment lost 0 bases and the J segment 6 bases; nucleotides outside the gene matches: 17. Germline V lookup: CDR1 MNHEY, CDR2 SVGAGI. The CDR3 consists of 19 residues.

The sample holds a few counts of this clonotype. V is TRBV30 and J is TRBJ2-3; 8 bases map to TRBD2. V lost 0 bases and J lost 4; bases outside the gene matches: 6. CDR1 GTSNPN and CDR2 SVGIG come from the germline V gene (reference sequence). CDR3 length equals 15 residues. This chain's CDR3 is CAWSVLSGGSDTQYF. CDR3 DNA: TGTGCCTGGAGTGTACTGAGCGGGGGTTCAGATACGCAGTATTTT.

The chain joins TRBV30 to TRBJ1-3; D call uncertain. Per the germline V gene, CDR1 is GTSNPN and CDR2 is SVGIG (reference sequence). CDR3 length equals 13 residues. Trimming pared 7 bases from V and 2 bases from J, leaving 12 bases between. The CDR3 DNA is TGTGCCTCAGAACCGGCACCTGGAAACACCATATATTTT. Encoded protein: CASEPAPGNTIYF.

J is TRBJ1-1 and V is TRBV7-2; D is ambiguous. CDR3 length: 13 residues. Germline CDR1 is SGHTA and CDR2 is FQGNSA. Trimming shortened V by 5 bases and J by 4 bases, and 11 bases separated the two germline ends. CDR3 coding DNA: TGTGCCAGCAGCCGGACCTGGGGCACTGAAGCTTTCTTT. The encoded protein is CASSRTWGTEAFF.

Only a few counts were recorded for this clonotype. V usage is TRBV21-1 and J usage is TRBJ2-5; TRBD2 reflects the table's D call only, with no check against the DNA. TRBV21-1 is deemed a pseudogene. The CDR3 runs to 16 residues. CDR3 region: CASSKKGLRSQETQYF. CDR3 nucleotides: TGTGCCAGCAGCAAAAAGGGCCTTCGGTCTCAAGAGACCCAGTACTTC.

V is TRBV6-1 and J is TRBJ2-7; D might be TRBD1 (6 bases). The ends were cut back, 1 base at V and 3 bases at J, with 13 bases in the middle. Germline V gives CDR1 MNHNS, CDR2 SASEGT. The CDR3 extends over 15 amino acids. The CDR3 is CASSEGPGAGYEQYF. CDR3 DNA: TGTGCCAGCAGTGAAGGGCCAGGGGCAGGCTACGAGCAGTACTTC.

This clonotype was recorded a few times. The chain employs TRBV20-1 and TRBJ2-5; 7 bases map to TRBD2. The CDR3 has 16 amino acids. CDR1 DFQATT and CDR2 SNEGSKA come from the germline V gene (reference sequence). The ends lost 0 bases at V and 5 bases at J; junction bases unmatched: 12. The CDR3 reads CSARDLRDYPTETQYF. As DNA, the CDR3 is TGCAGTGCTAGAGATTTGAGGGACTACCCCACGGAGACCCAGTACTTC.

This clonotype was counted at least ten times. V and J are TRBV20-1 and TRBJ2-7, with a possible D match to TRBD2 (5 bases). CDR3 length: 13 residues. Looked up from germline, CDR1 is DFQATT and CDR2 is SNEGSKA (reference sequence). V shed 3 bases and J shed 7 bases, with 16 bases lying between them. This chain's CDR3 is CSASSVRPGEQYF. The DNA of the CDR3 is TGCAGTGCTAGTAGCGTCCGTCCGGGGGAGCAGTACTTC.

The rearrangement joins TRBV7-6 to TRBJ2-5, with 10 positions matching TRBD1. The CDR3 runs to 17 residues. Per germline, CDR1 SGHVS and CDR2 FNYEAQ. Trimming removed 0 bases from V and 4 bases from J; junction bases left unmatched: 8. The CDR3 spells CASSLAIVGQGPETQYF. As DNA, the CDR3 is TGTGCCAGCAGCTTAGCGATAGTGGGACAGGGGCCAGAGACCCAGTACTTC. Full variable domain (outside the CDR3, taken from reference TRBV7-6 and TRBJ2-5): GAGVSQSPRYKVTKRGQDVALRCDPISGHVSLYWYRQALGQGPEFLTYFNYEAQQDKSGLPNDRFSAERPEGSISTLTIQRTEQRDSAMYRCASSLAIVGQGPETQYFGPGTRLLVL.

This clonotype came up a few times. The rearrangement joins TRBV5-1 to TRBJ2-1, with a weak D call TRBD1 (6 bases). The V end was cut by 1 base, the J end by 2 bases, with 13 bases between. The CDR3 is 16 residues long. CDR1 and CDR2 from the germline V gene are SGHRS and YFSETQ. The CDR3 here is CASSLKVAGAYNEQFF. Written as DNA, the CDR3 is TGCGCCAGCAGCTTGAAGGTAGCAGGGGCCTACAATGAGCAGTTCTTC.